This T cell receptor (beta chain) was sequenced during a study of blood T cell repertoires in COVID-19. Whole-study context: There were acute and convalescent COVID-19 samples, and they came from the United States, Italy and Spain. Sources were T cells, B-cell-depleted T cells, or PBMCs; the material itself was cDNA or gDNA.

In the authors' methods: How many nucleated cells were present was estimated from reference gene primer amplification. Repertoires were generated with immunoSEQ multiplex PCR, while TCRdb's copy carries only in-frame clones and drops some. V and J calls and clone size come straight from that table; D and trimming were deduced from the DNA. The table shows some 190,000 clones, with around nine tenths occurring only once. In germline, CDR1 is LNHDA, CDR2 SQIVND (reference sequence). The length of the CDR3 is 14 residues. V was clipped by 5 bases and J by 3 bases; unmatched bases: 4. This rearrangement joins TRBV19 to TRBJ2-1; 7 nucleotides line up with TRBD1. Sequenced input: peripheral blood. The sequence derives from a woman between 40 and 50 years old who had recovered from COVID-19. The CDR3 sequence: CASSEGALYNEQFF. The CDR3 nucleotides read TGTGCCAGTAGTGAGGGGGCGCTCTACAATGAGCAGTTCTTC.